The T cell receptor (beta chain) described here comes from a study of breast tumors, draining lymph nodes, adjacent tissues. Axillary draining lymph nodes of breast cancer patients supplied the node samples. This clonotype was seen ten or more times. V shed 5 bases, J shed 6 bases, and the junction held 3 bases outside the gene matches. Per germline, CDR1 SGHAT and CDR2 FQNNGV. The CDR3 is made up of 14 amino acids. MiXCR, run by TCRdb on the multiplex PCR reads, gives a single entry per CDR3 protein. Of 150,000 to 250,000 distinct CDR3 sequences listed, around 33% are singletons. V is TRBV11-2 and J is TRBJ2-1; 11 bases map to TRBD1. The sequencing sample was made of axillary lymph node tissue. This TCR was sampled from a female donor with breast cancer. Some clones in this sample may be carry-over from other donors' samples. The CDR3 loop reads CASSPGTGGNEQFF. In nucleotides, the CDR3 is TGTGCCAGCAGCCCCGGGACAGGGGGCAATGAGCAGTTCTTC. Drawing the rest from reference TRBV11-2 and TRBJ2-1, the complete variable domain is EAGVAQSPRYKIIEKRQSVAFWCNPISGHATLYWYQQILGQGPKLLIQFQNNGVVDDSQLPKDRFSAERLKGVDSTLKIQPAKLEDSAVYLCASSPGTGGNEQFFGPGTRLTVL.